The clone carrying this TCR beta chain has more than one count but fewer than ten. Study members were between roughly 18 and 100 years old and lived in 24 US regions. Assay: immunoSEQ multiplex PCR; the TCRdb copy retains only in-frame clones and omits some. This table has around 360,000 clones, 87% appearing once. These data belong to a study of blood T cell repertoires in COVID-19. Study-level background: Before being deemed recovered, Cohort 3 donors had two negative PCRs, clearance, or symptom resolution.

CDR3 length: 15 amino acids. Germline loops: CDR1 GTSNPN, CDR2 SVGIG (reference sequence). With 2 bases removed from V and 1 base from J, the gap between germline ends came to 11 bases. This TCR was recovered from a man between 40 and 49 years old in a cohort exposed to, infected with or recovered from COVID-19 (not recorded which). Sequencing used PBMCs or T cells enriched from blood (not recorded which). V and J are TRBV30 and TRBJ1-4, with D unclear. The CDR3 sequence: CAWSSFSLTNEKLFF. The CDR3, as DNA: TGTGCCTGGAGTAGTTTTAGCTTAACTAATGAAAAACTGTTTTTT.